Listed here is a single T cell receptor beta chain. The germline V and J ends were trimmed by 2 bases and 7 bases, with 13 bases remaining between them. Germline loops: CDR1 SGHTS, CDR2 YDEGEE. The CDR3 runs 15 residues. Profiling relied on immunoSEQ multiplex PCR, and the TCRdb table lists in-frame clones only, not all of them. Among 100,000 to 150,000 clones listed, roughly 90% were seen once. The data are from a study of T cell responses to AZD1222 COVID-19 vaccine. This receptor was taken from an adult in good health. The input for sequencing was peripheral blood, taken on day 0 of AZD1222 vaccination. The chain combines TRBV5-8 with TRBJ1-6, with D possibly TRBD1 on 6 matching bases. CDR3 in amino acids: CASSLQGTGNSPLHF. The CDR3 coding sequence is TGTGCCAGCAGCTTACAGGGCACCGGAAATTCACCCCTCCACTTT.